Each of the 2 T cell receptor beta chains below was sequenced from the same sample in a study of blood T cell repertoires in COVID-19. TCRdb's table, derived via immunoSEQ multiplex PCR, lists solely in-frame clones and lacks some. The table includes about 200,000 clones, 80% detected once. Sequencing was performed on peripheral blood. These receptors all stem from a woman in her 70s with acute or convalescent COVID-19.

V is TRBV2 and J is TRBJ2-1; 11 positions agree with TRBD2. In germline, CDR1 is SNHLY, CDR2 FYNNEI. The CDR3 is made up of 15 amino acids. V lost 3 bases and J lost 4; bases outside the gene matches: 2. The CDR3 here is CASSEGTSGYNEQFF. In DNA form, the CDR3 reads TGTGCCAGCAGTGAGGGGACTAGCGGTTACAATGAGCAGTTCTTC.

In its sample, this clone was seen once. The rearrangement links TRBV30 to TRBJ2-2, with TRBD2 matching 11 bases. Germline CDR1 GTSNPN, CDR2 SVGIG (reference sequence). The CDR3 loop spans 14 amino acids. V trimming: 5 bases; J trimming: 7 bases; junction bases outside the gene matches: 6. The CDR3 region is CAWSLAGGVGELFF. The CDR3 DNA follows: TGTGCCTGGTCGCTAGCGGGAGGCGTCGGGGAGCTGTTTTTT.